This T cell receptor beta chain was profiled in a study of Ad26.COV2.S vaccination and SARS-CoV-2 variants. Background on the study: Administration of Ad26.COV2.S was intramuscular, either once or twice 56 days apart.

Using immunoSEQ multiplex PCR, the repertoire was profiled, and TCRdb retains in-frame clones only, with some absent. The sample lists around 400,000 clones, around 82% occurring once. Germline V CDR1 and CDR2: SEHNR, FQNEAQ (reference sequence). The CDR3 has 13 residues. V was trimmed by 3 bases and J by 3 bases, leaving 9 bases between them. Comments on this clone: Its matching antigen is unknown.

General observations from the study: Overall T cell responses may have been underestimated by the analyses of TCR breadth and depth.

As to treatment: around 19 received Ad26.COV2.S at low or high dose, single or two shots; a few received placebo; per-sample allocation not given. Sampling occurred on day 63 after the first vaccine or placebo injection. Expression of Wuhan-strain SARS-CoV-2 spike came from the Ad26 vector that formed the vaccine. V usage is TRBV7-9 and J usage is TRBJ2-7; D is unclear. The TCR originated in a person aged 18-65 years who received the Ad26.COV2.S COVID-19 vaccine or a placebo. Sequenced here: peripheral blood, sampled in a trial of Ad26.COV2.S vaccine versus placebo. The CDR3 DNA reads TGTGCCAGCAGCTTCGAACTAAGCTACGAGCAGTACTTC. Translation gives CASSFELSYEQYF.